Below are 25 T cell receptor beta chains sequenced from a single sample in a study of blood T cell repertoires in COVID-19. Sequencing was performed with immunoSEQ multiplex PCR; in TCRdb, only in-frame clones are kept and a portion is missing. The profile shows 50,000 to 60,000 clones, roughly nine tenths of them singletons. The sequenced sample was peripheral blood. The receptors here all came from a human donor in a cohort sampled during active COVID-19.

The V gene is TRBV19, the J gene TRBJ1-2; TRBD1 agrees at 7 bases. This CDR3 spans 16 amino acids. Germline CDR1 reads LNHDA; CDR2 reads SQIVND (reference sequence). Trimming removed 6 bases from V and 5 bases from J; junction bases left unmatched: 15. The CDR3 bases are TGTGCCAGTAGCCCCTCAGGATCCGGGACAGATTATGGCTACACCTTC. Amino acid sequence: CASSPSGSGTDYGYTF.

The rearrangement uses TRBV29-1 and TRBJ2-7; D unclear. Germline CDR1 is SQVTM and CDR2 is ANQGSEA. Trimming took off 4 bases at V and 0 bases at J, with 13 bases between the two ends. The CDR3 is 14 residues long. The CDR3 region has the DNA TGCAGCGTTGGACTGCGACGCAGCTCCTACGAGCAGTACTTC. Translating gives CSVGLRRSSYEQYF.

V is TRBV6-2 or TRBV6-3 and J is TRBJ1-2, with D perhaps TRBD1 (5 bases). V lost 4 bases, J lost 7 bases, and 16 bases lay in between. CDR1 and CDR2 from the germline V gene are MNHEY and SVGEGT. There are 14 residues in the CDR3. CDR3 bases: TGTGCCAGCAGTTCTCGGGGGGTTGTTCGTGGCTACACCTTC. Protein: CASSSRGVVRGYTF.

The gene calls are TRBV5-1 and TRBJ2-2; 8 positions match TRBD2. CDR3 length: 15 residues. The V segment lost 2 bases and the J segment 4 bases; nucleotides outside the gene matches: 4. Germline CDR1 is SGHRS and CDR2 is YFSETQ. Here the CDR3 DNA reads TGCGCCAGCAGCTTAGCGGGAGAGATCACCGGGGAGCTGTTTTTT. Encoded protein: CASSLAGEITGELFF.

The rearrangement links TRBV3-1 (or the pseudogene TRBV3-2) to TRBJ2-5, with D possibly being TRBD1 (7 bases). The CDR3 extends over 14 amino acids. Germline V lookup: CDR1 LGHDT, CDR2 YNNKEL (reference sequence). With 6 bases removed from V and 5 bases from J, the gap between germline ends came to 16 bases. The CDR3 DNA follows: TGTGCCAGCAGTAAACAGGGGAGCGGGGAGACCCAGTACTTC. Protein sequence: CASSKQGSGETQYF.

The chain combines TRBV10-3 with TRBJ2-1, with 9 bases matching TRBD2. The CDR3 is 13 residues long. Germline trimming cut 7 bases from V and 4 bases from J; bases unmatched to any gene: 2. The V gene's germline CDR1 is ENHRY and CDR2 SYGVKD. In nucleotides, the CDR3 is TGTGCCATCACGACTAGCGGATACAATGAGCAGTTCTTC. Encoded protein: CAITTSGYNEQFF.

V usage is TRBV4-1 and J usage is TRBJ2-2; D remains ambiguous. CDR1 MGHRA and CDR2 YSYEKL come from the germline V gene. Trimming pared 0 bases from V and 1 base from J, leaving 12 bases between. The CDR3 is 17 amino acids. CDR3 region: CASSQDFNSLNTGELFF. Written as DNA, the CDR3 is TGCGCCAGCAGCCAAGATTTTAATAGCTTGAACACCGGGGAGCTGTTTTTT.

The chain employs TRBV9 and TRBJ2-2, with D tentatively TRBD2 (6 bases). The CDR3 sequence is 16 residues long. Germline-derived CDR1 and CDR2 are SGDLS and YYNGEE. Deletions cut 0 bases from V and 1 base from J, with 10 bases between. The CDR3 loop reads CASSVAAGLNTGELFF. The CDR3 DNA is TGTGCCAGCAGCGTAGCGGCGGGATTGAACACCGGGGAGCTGTTTTTT.

The chain carries TRBV30 and TRBJ2-7, with TRBD2 identical over 7 bases. V dropped 2 bases and J dropped 4; count of bases not matched to a gene: 2. The CDR3 length is 12 residues. CDR1 is GTSNPN, CDR2 SVGIG, per germline (reference sequence). The CDR3 DNA reads TGTGCCTGGAGTCTCGGGGGGTACGAGCAGTACTTC. It is translated as CAWSLGGYEQYF.

V usage is TRBV6-2 or TRBV6-3 and J usage is TRBJ1-5; D is unclear. Germline V lookup: CDR1 MNHEY, CDR2 SVGEGT. The V and J ends lost 4 bases and 0 bases respectively, with 7 bases between them. The CDR3 has 14 residues. Here the CDR3 DNA reads TGTGCCAGCAGTTCAGGTTATAGCAATCAGCCCCAGCATTTT. This translates into CASSSGYSNQPQHF.

J is TRBJ2-1 and V is TRBV11-2, with 10 nucleotides matching TRBD1. The germline V gene encodes CDR1 SGHAT and CDR2 FQNNGV. With 5 bases clipped from V and 9 bases from J, the junction kept 16 bases outside the gene matches. This CDR3 contains 17 residues. The CDR3 sequence: CASSISPGQGRPSEQFF. The CDR3 DNA sequence: TGTGCCAGCAGCATAAGCCCGGGACAGGGGCGCCCGAGTGAGCAGTTCTTC.

This clone turned up a few times. This chain connects TRBV11-2 to TRBJ1-3; D unresolved. The V end lost 0 bases, the J end lost 4 bases, and 10 bases lay between the germline ends. Germline-derived CDR1 and CDR2 are SGHAT and FQNNGV. The CDR3 loop spans 15 amino acids. The CDR3 DNA reads as TGTGCCAGCAGCTTAGACGACTTGCCCGGAAACACCATATATTTT. Translating gives CASSLDDLPGNTIYF.

V gene TRBV5-1 combines with J gene TRBJ2-2, with 9 nucleotides matching TRBD2. Trimming at V came to 0 bases and at J to 4 bases, leaving 7 bases not matched to a gene. The CDR3 loop spans 17 amino acids. Germline values: CDR1 SGHRS, CDR2 YFSETQ. The CDR3 spells CASSLGGGGRITGELFF. DNA of the CDR3: TGCGCCAGCAGCTTGGGCGGGGGGGGCCGAATCACCGGGGAGCTGTTTTTT.

CDR3 residues: CATLQGMNTEAFF. CDR3 bases: TGTGCCACTCTACAGGGGATGAACACTGAAGCTTTCTTT. V gene TRBV28 combines with J gene TRBJ1-1; 7 bases fit TRBD1. CDR3 length: 13 residues. V shed 10 bases, J shed 0 bases, and the junction held 5 bases outside the gene matches. In germline, CDR1 is MDHEN, CDR2 SYDVKM.

V usage is TRBV15 and J usage is TRBJ2-1; 7 bases match TRBD1. The CDR3 sequence is 16 residues long. In germline, CDR1 is LNHNV, CDR2 YYDKDF (reference sequence). V shed 3 bases and J 2 bases; nucleotides not matched to a gene: 7. The CDR3 DNA reads TGTGCCACCAGCAGCCTGGACAGGACAACCTACAATGAGCAGTTCTTC. As protein: CATSSLDRTTYNEQFF.

This clone was found once. The chain combines TRBV9 with TRBJ2-1; TRBD2 agrees at 8 bases. CDR3 length: 14 residues. Germline CDR1 and CDR2: SGDLS and YYNGEE. V lost 3 bases and J lost 5; bases outside the gene matches: 4. The CDR3 spells CASSAGGLHNEQFF. DNA for the CDR3: TGTGCCAGCAGCGCGGGGGGGTTACACAATGAGCAGTTCTTC. Supplemented by reference TRBV9 and TRBJ2-1, the full variable domain reads DSGVTQTPKHLITATGQRVTLRCSPRSGDLSVYWYQQSLDQGLQFLIQYYNGEERAKGNILERFSAQQFPDLHSELNLSSLELGDSALYFCASSAGGLHNEQFFGPGTRLTVL.

CDR3 bases: TGTGCCACCGGGCGGAGGAGCGGTAGCGGGGAGGGAGATACGCAGTATTTT. Translating it yields CATGRRSGSGEGDTQYF. The chain joins TRBV11-3 to TRBJ2-3; TRBD2 agrees at 8 bases. The CDR3 is 17 residues long. The germline V gene has CDR1 SGHNT and CDR2 YENEEA. V dropped 10 bases and J dropped 5; count of bases not matched to a gene: 20.

CDR3 nucleotides: TGTGCCAGCAGCTTAAATGGCGACAAGCCCCAGCATTTT. It encodes CASSLNGDKPQHF. This chain joins TRBV7-2 and TRBJ1-5; no clear D. The germline gives CDR1 SGHTA, CDR2 FQGNSA. The CDR3 has 13 residues. V lost 2 bases and J 8 bases, leaving 10 bases between the germline ends. The whole variable domain, remainder taken from reference TRBV7-2 and TRBJ1-5, is GAGVSQSPSNKVTEKGKDVELRCDPISGHTALYWYRQSLGQGLEFLIYFQGNSAPDKSGLPSDRFSAERTGGSVSTLTIQRTQQEDSAVYLCASSLNGDKPQHFGDGTRLSIL.

This rearrangement joins TRBV7-2 to TRBJ1-5; a possible D gene is TRBD1 (5 bases). V was cut by 0 bases and J by 0 bases, with 6 bases left in between. This CDR3 region has 15 residues. The V gene's germline CDR1 is SGHTA and CDR2 FQGNSA. CDR3 region: CASSLARASNQPQHF. As DNA, the CDR3 is TGTGCCAGCAGCTTAGCCAGGGCTAGCAATCAGCCCCAGCATTTT.

The chain carries TRBV5-8 and TRBJ2-1; 7 bases match TRBD2. Unmatched junction bases numbered 11, after V lost 4 bases and J lost 4 bases. The CDR3 is made up of 16 amino acids. In germline, CDR1 is SGHTS, CDR2 YDEGEE. CDR3 in amino acids: CASSRRGVGSYNEQFF. CDR3 nucleotides: TGTGCCAGCAGCCGCCGGGGGGTGGGGTCATACAATGAGCAGTTCTTC. Looking up the rest from reference TRBV5-8 and TRBJ2-1 gives the full variable domain: EAGVTQSPTHLIKTRGQQATLRCSPISGHTSVYWYQQALGLGLQFLLWYDEGEERNRGNFPPRFSGRQFPNYSSELNVNALELEDSALYLCASSRRGVGSYNEQFFGPGTRLTVL.

The chain uses TRBV9 and TRBJ2-1; 7 bases align to TRBD2. There are 14 residues in the CDR3. V was pared by 6 bases and J by 3 bases, with 6 bases of the junction left unmatched. Per the germline V gene, CDR1 is SGDLS and CDR2 is YYNGEE. The CDR3 region is CASNRGLYYNEQFF. The CDR3 coding sequence is TGTGCCAGCAATCGGGGACTATACTACAATGAGCAGTTCTTC. Together with reference TRBV9 and TRBJ2-1, the CDR3 gives the full variable domain: DSGVTQTPKHLITATGQRVTLRCSPRSGDLSVYWYQQSLDQGLQFLIQYYNGEERAKGNILERFSAQQFPDLHSELNLSSLELGDSALYFCASNRGLYYNEQFFGPGTRLTVL.

The chain has TRBV7-6 and TRBJ2-1; TRBD1 aligns across 7 bases. V gave up 5 bases and J gave up 10 bases; unmatched junction bases: 17. The CDR3 is 16 amino acids. Germline V gene lookup returns CDR1 SGHVS and CDR2 FNYEAQ. CDR3 in DNA: TGTGCCAGCAGCCTCACTAGGGGCGGACAGGCGAGCGAGCAGTTCTTC. This sequence encodes CASSLTRGGQASEQFF. Based on the CDR3 plus reference TRBV7-6 and TRBJ2-1, the full variable domain is GAGVSQSPRYKVTKRGQDVALRCDPISGHVSLYWYRQALGQGPEFLTYFNYEAQQDKSGLPNDRFSAERPEGSISTLTIQRTEQRDSAMYRCASSLTRGGQASEQFFGPGTRLTVL.

The chain employs TRBV5-1 and TRBJ2-3; D gene unclear. The CDR3 has 16 residues. CDR1 SGHRS and CDR2 YFSETQ come from the germline V gene. Trimming cost V 3 bases and J 0 bases, with 14 bases left between them. The CDR3 DNA sequence: TGCGCCAGCAGCTCCCAATCTGCGGTTAGCACAGATACGCAGTATTTT. Amino acids: CASSSQSAVSTDTQYF.

The gene calls are TRBV6-5 and TRBJ2-5, with D possibly being TRBD2 (5 bases). V dropped 5 bases and J dropped 3 bases, with 16 bases sitting between them. From germline, CDR1 is MNHEY and CDR2 SVGAGI. The CDR3 consists of 15 residues. CDR3 sequence: CASSPRGRTEETQYF. The CDR3 DNA is TGTGCCAGCAGTCCCCGGGGAAGGACGGAAGAGACCCAGTACTTC.

The chain joins TRBV5-1 to TRBJ1-4; possibly TRBD1 for D (6 bases). The ends were cut back, 4 bases at V and 3 bases at J, with 16 bases in the middle. The germline gives CDR1 SGHRS, CDR2 YFSETQ. There are 16 residues in the CDR3. The CDR3 nucleotides are TGCGCCAGCAGCACCAACTCACAGGGTGCTAATGAAAAACTGTTTTTT. Residues: CASSTNSQGANEKLFF.